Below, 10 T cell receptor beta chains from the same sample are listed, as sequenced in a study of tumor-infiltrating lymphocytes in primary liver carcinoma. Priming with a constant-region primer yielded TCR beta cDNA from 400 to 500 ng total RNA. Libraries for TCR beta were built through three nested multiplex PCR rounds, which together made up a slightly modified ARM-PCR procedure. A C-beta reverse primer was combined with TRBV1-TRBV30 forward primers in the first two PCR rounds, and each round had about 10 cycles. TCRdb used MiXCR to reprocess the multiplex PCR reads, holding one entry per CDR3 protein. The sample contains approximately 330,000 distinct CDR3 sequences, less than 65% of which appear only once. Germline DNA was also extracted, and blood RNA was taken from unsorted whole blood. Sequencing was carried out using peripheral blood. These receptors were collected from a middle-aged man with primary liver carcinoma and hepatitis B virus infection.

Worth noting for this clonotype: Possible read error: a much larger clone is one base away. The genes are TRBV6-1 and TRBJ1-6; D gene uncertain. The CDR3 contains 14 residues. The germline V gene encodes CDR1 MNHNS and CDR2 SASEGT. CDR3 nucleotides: TGTGCCAGCAGTGAAGCTCTGAGGAGTTCACCCCTCCGCTTT. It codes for CASSEALRSSPLRF.

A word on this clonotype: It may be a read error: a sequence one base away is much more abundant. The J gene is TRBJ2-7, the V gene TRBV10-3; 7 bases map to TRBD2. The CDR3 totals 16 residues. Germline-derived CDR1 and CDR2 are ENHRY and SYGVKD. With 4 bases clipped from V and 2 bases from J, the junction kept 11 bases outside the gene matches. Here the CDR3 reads CAISGNRLGLTYEQYF. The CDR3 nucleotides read TGTGCCATCAGTGGAAATCGACTGGGACTAACCTACGAGCAGTACTTC.

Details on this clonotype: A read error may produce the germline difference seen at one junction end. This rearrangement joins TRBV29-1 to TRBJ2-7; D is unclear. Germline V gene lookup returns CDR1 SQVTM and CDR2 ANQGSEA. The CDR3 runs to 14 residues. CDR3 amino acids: CSVEVGTSVGEQYF. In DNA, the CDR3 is TGCAGTGTTGAAGTCGGCACATCTGTAGGGGAGCAGTACTTC.

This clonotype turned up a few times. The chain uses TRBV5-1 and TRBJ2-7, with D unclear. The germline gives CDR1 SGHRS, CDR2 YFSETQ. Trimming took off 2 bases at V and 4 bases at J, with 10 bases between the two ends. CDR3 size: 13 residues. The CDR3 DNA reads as TGCGCCAGCAGCTTAGAAGGGATTTACGAGCAGTACTTC. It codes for CASSLEGIYEQYF.

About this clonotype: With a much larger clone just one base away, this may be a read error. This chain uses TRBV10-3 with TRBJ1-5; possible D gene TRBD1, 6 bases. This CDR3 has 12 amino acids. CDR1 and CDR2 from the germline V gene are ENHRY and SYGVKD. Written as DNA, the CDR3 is TGTGGCATCAGTCAGGGGAATCAGCCCCAGCATTTT. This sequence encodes CGISQGNQPQHF.

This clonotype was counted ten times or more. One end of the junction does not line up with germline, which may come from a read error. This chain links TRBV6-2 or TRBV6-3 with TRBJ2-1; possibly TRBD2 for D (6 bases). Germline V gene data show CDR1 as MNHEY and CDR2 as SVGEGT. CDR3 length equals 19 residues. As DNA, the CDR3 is TGTGCCAGCAGTAACTCCCTAAGTGGGACTCACTCCTTCTACAATGAGCAGTTCTTC. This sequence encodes CASSNSLSGTHSFYNEQFF.

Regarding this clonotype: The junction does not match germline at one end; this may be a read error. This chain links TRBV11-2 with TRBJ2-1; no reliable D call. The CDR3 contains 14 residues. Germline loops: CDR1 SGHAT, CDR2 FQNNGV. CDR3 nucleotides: TGTACCAGCAGCTTATCTGCATCCTACAATGAGCAGTTCTTC. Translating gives CTSSLSASYNEQFF. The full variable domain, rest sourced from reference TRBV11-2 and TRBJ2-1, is EAGVAQSPRYKIIEKRQSVAFWCNPISGHATLYWYQQILGQGPKLLIQFQNNGVVDDSQLPKDRFSAERLKGVDSTLKIQPAKLEDSAVYLCTSSLSASYNEQFFGPGTRLTVL.

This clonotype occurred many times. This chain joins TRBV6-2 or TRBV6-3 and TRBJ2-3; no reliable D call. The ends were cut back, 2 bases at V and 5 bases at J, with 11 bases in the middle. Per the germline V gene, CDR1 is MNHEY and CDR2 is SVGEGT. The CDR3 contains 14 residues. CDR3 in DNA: TGTGCCAGCAGTTACAGGGCTTCCCAAGATACGCAGTATTTT. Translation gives CASSYRASQDTQYF.

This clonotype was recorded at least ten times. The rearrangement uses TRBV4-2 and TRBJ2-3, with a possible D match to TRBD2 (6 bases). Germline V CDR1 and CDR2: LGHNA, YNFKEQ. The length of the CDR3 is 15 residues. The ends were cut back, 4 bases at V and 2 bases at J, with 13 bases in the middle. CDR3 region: CASSLSGRNTDTQYF. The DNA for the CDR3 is TGTGCCAGCAGCCTCAGCGGGCGCAACACAGATACGCAGTATTTT.

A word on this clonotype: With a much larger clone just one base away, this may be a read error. CDR3 amino acids: CGTTADRRGTQYF. CDR3 nucleotides: TGTGGCACTACAGCGGACAGAAGGGGGACCCAGTACTTC. The gene calls are TRBV10-3 and TRBJ2-5; D may be TRBD1 (6 bases). Germline assignment: CDR1 ENHRY and CDR2 SYGVKD. The CDR3 is 13 residues long.